These 7 T cell receptor beta chains were all obtained from the same sample, sequenced in a study of blood T cell repertoires in COVID-19. The protocol was immunoSEQ multiplex PCR, while the TCRdb copy is restricted to in-frame clones and leaves out a portion. Among 200,000 to 300,000 clones listed, approximately 88% were seen once. Specimen: peripheral blood. These receptors were taken from a man aged 40-49 years with acute or convalescent COVID-19.

This clone has only one observation. V gene TRBV29-1 combines with J gene TRBJ1-2; D may be TRBD1 (6 bases). The V gene's germline CDR1 is SQVTM and CDR2 ANQGSEA. The CDR3 is made up of 14 amino acids. V lost 7 bases to trimming and J lost 3 bases, with 18 bases between them. CDR3 DNA sequence: TGCAGCGCGAGGACAGAAAAGGGTGACTATGGCTACACCTTC. It encodes CSARTEKGDYGYTF.

The CDR3: CASSPRKDTYGYTF. The CDR3 DNA sequence: TGTGCCAGCTCACCACGCAAGGACACCTATGGCTACACCTTC. The chain is built from TRBV18 and TRBJ1-2; D is perhaps TRBD1 (5 bases). The length of the CDR3 is 14 residues. Trimming cost V 1 base and J 4 bases, with 10 bases left between them. Germline V CDR1 and CDR2: KGHSH, LQKENI.

The DNA for the CDR3 is TGTGCCAGCAGCGTAGGAGGAAGCGGGATAGGCGAGCAGTACTTC. Its protein is CASSVGGSGIGEQYF. V gene TRBV9 combines with J gene TRBJ2-7, with 7 bases aligning to TRBD2. The CDR3 totals 15 residues. Trimming cost V 0 bases and J 6 bases; bases outside gene matches: 9. The germline CDR1 and CDR2 sequences are SGDLS and YYNGEE.

The chain carries TRBV4-3 and TRBJ1-6, with D perhaps TRBD1 (6 bases). This CDR3 region has 16 residues. V lost 1 base and J 7 bases, leaving 14 bases between the germline ends. Per germline, CDR1 LGHNA and CDR2 YSLEER. The CDR3 nucleotides are TGCGCCAGCAGCCAAGTTTCAGGGGCGCGGAATTCACCCCTCCACTTT. Its translation is CASSQVSGARNSPLHF.

This sequence joins TRBV14 and TRBJ2-1; no clear D. The CDR3 loop spans 14 amino acids. V shed 1 base and J shed 0 bases, with 4 bases lying between them. The germline V gene has CDR1 SGHDN and CDR2 FVKESK. CDR3 nucleotides: TGTGCCAGCAGCCAAGTGAGCTCCTACAATGAGCAGTTCTTC. This encodes CASSQVSSYNEQFF.

This clone was picked up a small number of times. The CDR3 region is CSARATGREKLFF. DNA of the CDR3: TGCAGCGCCCGGGCGACGGGGAGGGAAAAACTGTTTTTT. The rearrangement uses TRBV29-1 and TRBJ1-4; D unresolved. Germline loops: CDR1 SQVTM, CDR2 ANQGSEA. V lost 7 bases, J lost 8 bases, and 17 bases lay in between. The CDR3 is 13 amino acids.

V is TRBV7-2 and J is TRBJ1-6; no clear D. Germline loops: CDR1 SGHTA, CDR2 FQGNSA. The CDR3 spans 16 residues. The V and J ends lost 5 bases and 12 bases respectively, with 23 bases between them. The CDR3 loop is CASSPRLGGRMEPLHF. CDR3 coding DNA: TGTGCCAGCAGCCCACGACTTGGTGGCCGGATGGAACCCCTCCACTTT.